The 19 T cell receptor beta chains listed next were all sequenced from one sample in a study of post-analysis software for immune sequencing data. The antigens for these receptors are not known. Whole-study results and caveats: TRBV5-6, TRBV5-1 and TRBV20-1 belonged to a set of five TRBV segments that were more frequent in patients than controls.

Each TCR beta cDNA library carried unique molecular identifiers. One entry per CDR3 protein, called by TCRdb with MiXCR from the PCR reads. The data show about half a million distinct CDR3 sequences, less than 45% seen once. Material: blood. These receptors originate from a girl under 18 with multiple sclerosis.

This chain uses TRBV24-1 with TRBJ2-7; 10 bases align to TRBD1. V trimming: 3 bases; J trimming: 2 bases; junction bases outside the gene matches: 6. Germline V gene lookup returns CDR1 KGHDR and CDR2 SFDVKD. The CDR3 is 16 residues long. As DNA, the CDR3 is TGTGCCACCAGTGATCGCCGGGACAGGGGCCCCTACGAGCAGTACTTC. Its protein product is CATSDRRDRGPYEQYF.

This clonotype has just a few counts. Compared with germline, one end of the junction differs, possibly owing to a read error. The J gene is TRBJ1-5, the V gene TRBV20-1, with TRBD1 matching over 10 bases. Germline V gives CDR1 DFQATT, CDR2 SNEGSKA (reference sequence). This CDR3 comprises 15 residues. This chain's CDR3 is CSAGDRGRGNQPQHF. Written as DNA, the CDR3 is TGCAGTGCTGGAGACAGGGGGCGCGGTAATCAGCCCCAGCATTTT.

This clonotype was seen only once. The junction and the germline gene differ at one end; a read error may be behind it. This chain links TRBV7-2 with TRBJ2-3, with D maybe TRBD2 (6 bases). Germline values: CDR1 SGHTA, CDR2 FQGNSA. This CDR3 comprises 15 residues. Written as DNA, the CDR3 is TGTGTCAGCAGCTATCAGGCGGGACCTTCGCATACGCAGTATTTT. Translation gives CVSSYQAGPSHTQYF.

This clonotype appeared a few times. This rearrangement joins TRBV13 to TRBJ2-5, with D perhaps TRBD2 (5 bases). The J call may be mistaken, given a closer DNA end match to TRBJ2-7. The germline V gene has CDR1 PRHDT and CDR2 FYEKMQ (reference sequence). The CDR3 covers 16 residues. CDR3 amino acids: CASSLDNEGENYEQYF. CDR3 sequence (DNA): TGTGCCAGCAGCTTAGATAATGAGGGAGAGAACTACGAGCAGTACTTC.

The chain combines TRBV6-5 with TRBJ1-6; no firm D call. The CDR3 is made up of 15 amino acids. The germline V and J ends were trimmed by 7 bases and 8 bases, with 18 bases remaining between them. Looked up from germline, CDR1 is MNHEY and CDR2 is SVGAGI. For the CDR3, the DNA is TGTGCCAGCAAGCGAGCAGGCGTGTGGGATTCACCCCTCCACTTT. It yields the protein CASKRAGVWDSPLHF.

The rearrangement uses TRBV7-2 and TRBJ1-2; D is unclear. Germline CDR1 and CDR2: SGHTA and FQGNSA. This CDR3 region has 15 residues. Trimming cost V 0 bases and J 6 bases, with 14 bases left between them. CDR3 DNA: TGTGCCAGCAGCTTAGCGGGTGGACGAAAGGATGGCTACACCTTC. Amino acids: CASSLAGGRKDGYTF.

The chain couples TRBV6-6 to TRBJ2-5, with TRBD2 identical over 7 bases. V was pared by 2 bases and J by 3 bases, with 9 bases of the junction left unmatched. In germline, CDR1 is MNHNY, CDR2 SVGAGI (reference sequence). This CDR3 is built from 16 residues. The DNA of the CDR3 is TGTGCCAGCAGTTACGGGAGCGGGATGGCGGAAGAGACCCAGTACTTC. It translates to CASSYGSGMAEETQYF.

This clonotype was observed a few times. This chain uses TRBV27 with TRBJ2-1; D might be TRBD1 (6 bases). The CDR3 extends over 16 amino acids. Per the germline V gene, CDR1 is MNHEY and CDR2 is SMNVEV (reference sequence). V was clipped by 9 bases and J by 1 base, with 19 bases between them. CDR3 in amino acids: CASALGRQVSYNEQFF. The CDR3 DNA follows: TGTGCCAGTGCTCTTGGACGACAGGTATCCTACAATGAGCAGTTCTTC.

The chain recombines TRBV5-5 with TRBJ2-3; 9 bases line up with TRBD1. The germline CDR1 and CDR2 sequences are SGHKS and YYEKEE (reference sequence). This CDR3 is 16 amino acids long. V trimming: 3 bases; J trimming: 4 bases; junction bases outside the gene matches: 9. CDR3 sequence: CASSYLQGAKADTQYF. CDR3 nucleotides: TGTGCCAGCAGCTACCTACAGGGGGCAAAGGCAGATACGCAGTATTTT. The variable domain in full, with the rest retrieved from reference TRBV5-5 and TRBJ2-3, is DAGVTQSPTHLIKTRGQQVTLRCSPISGHKSVSWYQQVLGQGPQFIFQYYEKEERGRGNFPDRFSARQFPNYSSELNVNALLLGDSALYLCASSYLQGAKADTQYFGPGTRLTVL.

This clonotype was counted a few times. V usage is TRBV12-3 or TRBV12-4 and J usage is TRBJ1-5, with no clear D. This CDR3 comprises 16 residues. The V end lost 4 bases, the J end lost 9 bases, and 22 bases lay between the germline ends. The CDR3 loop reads CASSSRGGSSARPQHF. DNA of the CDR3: TGTGCCAGCAGTTCAAGAGGAGGGAGTTCTGCTCGGCCCCAGCATTTT.

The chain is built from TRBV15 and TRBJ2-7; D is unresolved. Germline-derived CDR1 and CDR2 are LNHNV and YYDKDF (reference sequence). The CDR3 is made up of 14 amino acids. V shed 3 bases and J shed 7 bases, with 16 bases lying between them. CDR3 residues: CATSRERGRFEQYF. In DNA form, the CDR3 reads TGTGCCACCAGCAGGGAGCGAGGCAGGTTTGAGCAGTACTTC.

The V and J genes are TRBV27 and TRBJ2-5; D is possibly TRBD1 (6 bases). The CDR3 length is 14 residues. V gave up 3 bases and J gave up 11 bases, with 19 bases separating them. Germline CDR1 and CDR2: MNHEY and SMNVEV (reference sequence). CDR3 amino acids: CASSLIQGYNEQYF. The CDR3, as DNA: TGTGCCAGCAGTTTGATACAGGGATACAATGAGCAGTACTTC.

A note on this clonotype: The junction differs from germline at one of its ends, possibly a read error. CDR3 DNA: TGTGCCAACAGCAGGGGAGAGGCTAGCGGCAATGAGCAGTTCTTC. Translated: CANSRGEASGNEQFF. The V call is TRBV5-6, the J call TRBJ2-1, with a possible D match to TRBD2 (7 bases). Per the germline V gene, CDR1 is SGHDT and CDR2 is YYEEEE. The CDR3 loop spans 15 amino acids.

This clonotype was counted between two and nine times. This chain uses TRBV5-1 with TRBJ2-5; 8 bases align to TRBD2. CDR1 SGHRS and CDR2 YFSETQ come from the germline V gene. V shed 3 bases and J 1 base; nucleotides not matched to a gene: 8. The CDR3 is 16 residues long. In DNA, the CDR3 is TGCGCCAGCAGCTCGGGAATTCTAGCGGGCCAAGAGACCCAGTACTTC. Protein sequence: CASSSGILAGQETQYF.

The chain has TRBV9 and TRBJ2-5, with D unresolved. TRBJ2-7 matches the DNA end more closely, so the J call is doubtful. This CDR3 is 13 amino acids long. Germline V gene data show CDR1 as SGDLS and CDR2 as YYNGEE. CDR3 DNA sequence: TGTGCCAGCAGCGCAGACTTGATGGGCGAGCAGTACTTC. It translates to CASSADLMGEQYF.

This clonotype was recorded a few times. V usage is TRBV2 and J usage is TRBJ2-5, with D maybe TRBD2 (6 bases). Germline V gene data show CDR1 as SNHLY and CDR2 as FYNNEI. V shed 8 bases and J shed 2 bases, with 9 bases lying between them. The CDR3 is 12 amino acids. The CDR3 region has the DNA TGTGCCAGCGGGGAGGTACAAGAGACCCAGTACTTC. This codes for CASGEVQETQYF.

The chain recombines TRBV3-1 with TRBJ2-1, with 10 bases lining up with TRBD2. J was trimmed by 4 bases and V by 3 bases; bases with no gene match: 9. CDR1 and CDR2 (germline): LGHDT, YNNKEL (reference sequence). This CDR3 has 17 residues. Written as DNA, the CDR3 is TGTGCCAGCAGCCACACTAGCGGGAATTCCGCTTACAATGAGCAGTTCTTC. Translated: CASSHTSGNSAYNEQFF.

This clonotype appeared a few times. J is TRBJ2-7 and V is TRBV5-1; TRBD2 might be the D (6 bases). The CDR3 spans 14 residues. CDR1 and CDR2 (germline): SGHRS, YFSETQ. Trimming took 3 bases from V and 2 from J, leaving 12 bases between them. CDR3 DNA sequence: TGCGCCAGCAGCTCCACGACGGGAGCCTACGAGCAGTACTTC. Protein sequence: CASSSTTGAYEQYF.

The CDR3 region has the DNA TGCGCCAGCAGCGAAATGGTACAGGGTAAAAATGAGCAGTTCTTC. Protein sequence: CASSEMVQGKNEQFF. The chain combines TRBV4-3 with TRBJ2-1; D may be TRBD1 (6 bases). There are 15 residues in the CDR3. Between the trimmed V and J ends, which lost 5 bases and 7 bases, there was a span of 18 bases. Germline lookup yields CDR1 LGHNA and CDR2 YSLEER.